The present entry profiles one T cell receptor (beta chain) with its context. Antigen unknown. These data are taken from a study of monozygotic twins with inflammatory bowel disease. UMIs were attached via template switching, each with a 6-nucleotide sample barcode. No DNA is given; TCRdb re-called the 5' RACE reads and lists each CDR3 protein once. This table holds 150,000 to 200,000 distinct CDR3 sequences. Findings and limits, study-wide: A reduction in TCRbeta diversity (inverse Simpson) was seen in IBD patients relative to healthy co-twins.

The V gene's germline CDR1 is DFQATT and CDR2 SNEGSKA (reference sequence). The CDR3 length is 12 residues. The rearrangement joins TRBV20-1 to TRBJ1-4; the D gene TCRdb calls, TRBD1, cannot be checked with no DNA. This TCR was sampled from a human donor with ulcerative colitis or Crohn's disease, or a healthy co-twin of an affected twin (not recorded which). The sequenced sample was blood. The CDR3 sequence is CSAAGAREKLFF.